The 16 T cell receptor delta chains given below trace back to one sample, sequenced in a study of gamma-delta chains in newborns, infants, children (dated by TCRdb to about 2019). These reads were obtained on an Illumina MiSeq. TCRdb recomputed clones from the public reads with CATT; identical DNA rows were then combined. The sample yields around 5,900 delta-chain clones; approximately 15% were counted once. The top ten hold 20% to 25% of the sample. The specimen comprised blood, sampled at baseline. The source is a child who was a newborn, infant or young child, either healthy, febrile or measles-vaccinated (not recorded which).

In this sample, this clone is medium-sized. The V and J genes are TRDV2 and TRDJ1; TRDD3 matches 11 bases. The CDR3 is 20 residues long. Germline V gene lookup returns CDR1 GEAIGNYY and CDR2 EKD. The ends lost 0 bases at V and 0 bases at J; junction bases unmatched: 14. The CDR3 nucleotides read TGTGCCTGTGACACCGTTAGACTGGGGGATAAGCCTTCCTACACCGATAAACTCATCTTT. This translates into CACDTVRLGDKPSYTDKLIF.

This clone was seen more than once but under ten times. The chain links TRDV1 to TRDJ1, with TRDD3 matching over 13 bases. Germline CDR1 reads TSWWSYY; CDR2 reads QGS. The CDR3 consists of 24 residues. Losses at the gene ends were 7 bases for V and 2 bases for J; bases not matched to a gene: 31. The CDR3 coding sequence is TGTGCTCTTGAGCTTCCTACTAACGGTTACTGGGGGATACGCGTGAAGGGACAAACCGATAAACTCATCTTT. This translates into CALELPTNGYWGIRVKGQTDKLIF.

The chain has TRDV1 and TRDJ1; D is uncertain. Trimming cost V 2 bases and J 2 bases, with 27 bases left between them. Germline-derived CDR1 and CDR2 are TSWWSYY and QGS. The CDR3 spans 20 residues. The CDR3 loop is CALGELSFGRDNLRTDKLIF. The CDR3 nucleotides read TGTGCTCTTGGGGAATTGTCGTTTGGGCGGGACAACCTAAGAACCGATAAACTCATCTTT.

Worth noting for this clone: It differs at one base from a far larger clone, so likely a read error. It is unclear where the CDR3 begins or ends on the DNA, so no DNA is shown, and the CDR3 is as TCRdb lists it. The chain joins TRDV3 to TRDJ1; no DNA check was done on the table's D call, TRDD3. The CDR3 extends over 18 residues, inclusive of both ends. Per germline, CDR1 TVYSNPD and CDR2 GDNSRS (reference sequence). CDR3 amino acids: CAFREGYWGFGATDKPIF.

Relative to its sample, this clone is medium-sized. This chain uses TRDV1 with TRDJ2; the match to TRDD3 covers 8 bases. From germline, CDR1 is TSWWSYY and CDR2 QGS. There are 20 residues in the CDR3. The J segment lost 0 bases and the V segment lost 2 bases, leaving 14 bases of the junction unmatched. CDR3 bases: TGTGCTCTTGGGGAAAGCCCTAACTGGGGGGGCTCCTCTTTGACAGCACAACTCTTCTTT. Amino acid sequence: CALGESPNWGGSSLTAQLFF.

By share, this clone counts as medium-sized. V usage is TRDV3 and J usage is TRDJ1; D might be TRDD3 (5 bases). The CDR3 has 12 residues. CDR1 TVYSNPD and CDR2 GDNSRS come from the germline V gene (reference sequence). V lost 2 bases to trimming and J lost 5 bases, with 12 bases between them. The CDR3 coding sequence is TGTGCCTTTTCCTGGATAACAGATAAACTCATCTTT. Translation: CAFSWITDKLIF.

In its sample, this clone ranks as medium-sized (0.01 to 0.1%). The chain has TRDV2 and TRDJ1; 9 bases are shared with TRDD3. This CDR3 spans 20 amino acids. Germline CDR1 reads GEAIGNYY; CDR2 reads EKD. V lost 0 bases to trimming and J lost 0 bases; unmatched junction nucleotides: 16. The CDR3 coding sequence is TGTGCCTGTGACACCGCGTACTGGGGGAAACGAGAGGGGAACACCGATAAACTCATCTTT. It is translated as CACDTAYWGKREGNTDKLIF.

The gene calls are TRDV1 and TRDJ1; D might be TRDD2 or TRDD3, each matching 8 bases. Trimming left V 6 bases short and J 0 bases short, with 44 bases between. The CDR3 extends over 25 amino acids. CDR1 is TSWWSYY, CDR2 QGS, per germline. CDR3 in DNA: TGTGCTCTTGGAGCCAACCCTTACTTCCTACTACGCAGTATACTGGGGGTCGAGTACACCGATAAACTCATCTTT. Amino acids: CALGANPYFLLRSILGVEYTDKLIF.

In this sample, this clone turned up once. A much more abundant neighbour one base away suggests this may be a read error. The limits of the CDR3 on the DNA are not certain, so only TCRdb's listed CDR3 is given. Other DNA sequences in the same sample also yield this CDR3. CDR3 region: CASRPSYDPNLGDTRIYGCTDKLIF. The V and J genes are TRDV3 and TRDJ1; TRDD3, the table's D call, was not compared with the DNA. A total of 25 residues make up the CDR3, ends included. The germline gives CDR1 TVYSNPD, CDR2 GDNSRS (reference sequence).

This clone is medium-sized within its sample. V is TRDV2 and J is TRDJ1; TRDD3 aligns across 9 bases. Germline V gene data show CDR1 as GEAIGNYY and CDR2 as EKD. The CDR3 consists of 18 residues. V gave up 0 bases and J gave up 0 bases; unmatched junction bases: 10. CDR3 in DNA: TGTGCCTGTGACACCGTTCCCGTACTGGGGGAGTACACCGATAAACTCATCTTT. It encodes CACDTVPVLGEYTDKLIF.

This clone is categorized as medium-sized (0.01 to 0.1%). The chain has TRDV1 and TRDJ1, with unresolved D. Deletions cut 1 base from V and 2 bases from J, with 26 bases between. This CDR3 is built from 20 residues. The germline CDR1 and CDR2 sequences are TSWWSYY and QGS. CDR3 coding DNA: TGTGCTCTTGGGGAACCTAGCAGCGAGCCTTTCCAAGGAGAGACCGATAAACTCATCTTT. It yields the protein CALGEPSSEPFQGETDKLIF.

This clone is judged large. The chain employs TRDV1 and TRDJ1; 7 positions match TRDD3. Germline V gene sequence: CDR1 TSWWSYY, CDR2 QGS. The CDR3 has 15 residues. V lost 4 bases and J lost 8; bases outside the gene matches: 13. The CDR3 coding sequence is TGTGCTCTTGGGGGCCCCGCCGTGGATACGTGGAAACTCATCTTT. Its protein is CALGGPAVDTWKLIF.

The chain uses TRDV1 and TRDJ1, with 11 bases identical to TRDD3. Germline CDR1 is TSWWSYY and CDR2 is QGS. The length of the CDR3 is 22 residues. Trimming at V came to 2 bases and at J to 1 base, leaving 21 bases not matched to a gene. The DNA for the CDR3 is TGTGCTCTTGGGGAAAGGGTAGGCTTCCTGCATTGGGGGATACGGTTCACCGATAAACTCATCTTT. Translating gives CALGERVGFLHWGIRFTDKLIF.

This clone is judged medium-sized. The V gene is TRDV2, the J gene TRDJ3; 13 bases line up with TRDD3. The CDR3 consists of 22 residues. V shed 0 bases and J 0 bases; nucleotides not matched to a gene: 10. Germline CDR1 reads GEAIGNYY; CDR2 reads EKD. This chain's CDR3 is CACDTVLGDTPLSSWDTRQMFF. CDR3 bases: TGTGCCTGTGACACCGTACTGGGGGATACGCCCCTTAGCTCCTGGGACACCCGACAGATGTTTTTC.

This clone showed up just a few times. A far larger clone is one nucleotide away, so this likely arose from a read error. This sample also contains other DNA sequences that code for the same CDR3. The chain is built from TRDV3 and TRDJ2, with 8 bases aligning to TRDD3. Germline loops: CDR1 TVYSNPD, CDR2 GDNSRS (reference sequence). The CDR3 consists of 15 residues. V shed 2 bases, J shed 1 base, and the junction held 6 bases outside the gene matches. CDR3 DNA: TGTGCCTTTTGTACTGGGGGGTATTTGACAGCACAACTCTTCTTT. It specifies CAFCTGGYLTAQLFF.

A note on this clone: A much larger clone lies a single base off, so this may be a read error. The chain has TRDV3 and TRDJ2, with 7 bases identical to TRDD3. The CDR3 contains 13 residues. J was trimmed by 6 bases and V by 4 bases; bases with no gene match: 8. The V gene's germline CDR1 is TVYSNPD and CDR2 GDNSRS (reference sequence). This CDR3 is CASSGGQAAQLFF. The CDR3 DNA is TGTGCCTCATCTGGGGGGCAGGCAGCACAACTCTTCTTT.